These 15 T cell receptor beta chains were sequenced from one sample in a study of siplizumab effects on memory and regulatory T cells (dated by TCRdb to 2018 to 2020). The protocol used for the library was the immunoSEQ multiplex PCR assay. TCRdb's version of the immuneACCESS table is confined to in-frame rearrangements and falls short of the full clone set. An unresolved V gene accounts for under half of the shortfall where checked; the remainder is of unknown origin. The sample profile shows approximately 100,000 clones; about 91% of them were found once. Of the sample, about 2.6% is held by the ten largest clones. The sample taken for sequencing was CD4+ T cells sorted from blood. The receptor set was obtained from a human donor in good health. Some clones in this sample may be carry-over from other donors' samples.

CDR3: CASSTTSGMRTGELFF. CDR3 coding DNA: TGTGCCAGTAGTACGACTAGCGGGATGAGGACCGGGGAGCTGTTTTTT. V usage is TRBV19 and J usage is TRBJ2-2; 11 positions match TRBD2. Per germline, CDR1 LNHDA and CDR2 SQIVND (reference sequence). The CDR3 has 16 amino acids. V lost 4 bases and J lost 5; bases outside the gene matches: 6.

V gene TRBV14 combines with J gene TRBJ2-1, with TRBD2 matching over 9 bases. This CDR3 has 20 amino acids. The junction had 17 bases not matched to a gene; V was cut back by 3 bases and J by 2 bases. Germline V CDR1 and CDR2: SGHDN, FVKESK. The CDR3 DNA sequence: TGTGCCAGCAGCCAGGTTACCGGGACTAGCTTCTATTCCCCCTACAATGAGCAGTTCTTC. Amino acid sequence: CASSQVTGTSFYSPYNEQFF.

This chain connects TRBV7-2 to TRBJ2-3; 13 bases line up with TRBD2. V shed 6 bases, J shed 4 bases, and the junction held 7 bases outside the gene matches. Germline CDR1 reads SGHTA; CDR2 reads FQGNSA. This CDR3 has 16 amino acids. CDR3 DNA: TGTGCCAGCAGACTTTGGACTAGCGGGAGCGCAGATACGCAGTATTTT. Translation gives CASRLWTSGSADTQYF.

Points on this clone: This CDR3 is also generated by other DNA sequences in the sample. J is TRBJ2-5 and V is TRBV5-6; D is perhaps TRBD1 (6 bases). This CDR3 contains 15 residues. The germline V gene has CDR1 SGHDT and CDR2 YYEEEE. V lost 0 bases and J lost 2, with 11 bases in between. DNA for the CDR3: TGTGCCAGCAGCTTGGTTCAGGGGAGTCAAGAGACCCAGTACTTC. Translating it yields CASSLVQGSQETQYF.

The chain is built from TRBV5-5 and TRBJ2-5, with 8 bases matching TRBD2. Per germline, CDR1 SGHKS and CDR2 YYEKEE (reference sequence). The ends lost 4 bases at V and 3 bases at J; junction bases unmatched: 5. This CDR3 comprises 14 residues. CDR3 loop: CASSGQLAEETQYF. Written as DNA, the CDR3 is TGTGCCAGCAGCGGACAACTAGCGGAAGAGACCCAGTACTTC.

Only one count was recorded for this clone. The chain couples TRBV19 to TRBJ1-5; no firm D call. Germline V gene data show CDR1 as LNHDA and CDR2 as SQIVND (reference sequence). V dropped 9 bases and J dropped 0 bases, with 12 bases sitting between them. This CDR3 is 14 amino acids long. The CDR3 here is CASDGDYSNQPQHF. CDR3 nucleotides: TGTGCCAGCGATGGGGATTATAGCAATCAGCCCCAGCATTTT.

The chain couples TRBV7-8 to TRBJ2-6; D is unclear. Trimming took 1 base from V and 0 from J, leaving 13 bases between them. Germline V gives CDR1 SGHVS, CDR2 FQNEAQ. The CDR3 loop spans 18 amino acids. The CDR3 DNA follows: TGTGCCAGCAGCTTAGAAGGTCTGGCAAACTCTGGGGCCAACGTCCTGACTTTC. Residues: CASSLEGLANSGANVLTF.

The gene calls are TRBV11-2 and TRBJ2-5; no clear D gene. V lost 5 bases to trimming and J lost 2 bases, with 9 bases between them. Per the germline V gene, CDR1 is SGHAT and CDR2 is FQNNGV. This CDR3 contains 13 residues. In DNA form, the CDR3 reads TGTGCCAGCAGCCCCCAAGAACAAGAGACCCAGTACTTC. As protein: CASSPQEQETQYF.

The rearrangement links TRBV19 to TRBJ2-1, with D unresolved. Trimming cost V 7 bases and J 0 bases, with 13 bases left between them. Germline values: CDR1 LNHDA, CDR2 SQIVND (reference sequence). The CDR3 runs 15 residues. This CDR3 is CASIPAAASYNEQFF. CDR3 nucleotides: TGTGCCAGTATCCCCGCAGCCGCCTCCTACAATGAGCAGTTCTTC.

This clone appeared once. The CDR3 DNA is TGTGCCAGCAGCCTACCGGGACAGGGACTCCGAGGTGGCTACACCTTC. The encoded protein is CASSLPGQGLRGGYTF. This rearrangement joins TRBV7-2 to TRBJ1-2; TRBD1 agrees at 9 bases. The CDR3 is 16 residues long. The V segment lost 5 bases and the J segment 7 bases; nucleotides outside the gene matches: 14. From germline, CDR1 is SGHTA and CDR2 FQGNSA. Full variable domain (rest looked up from reference TRBV7-2 and TRBJ1-2): GAGVSQSPSNKVTEKGKDVELRCDPISGHTALYWYRQSLGQGLEFLIYFQGNSAPDKSGLPSDRFSAERTGGSVSTLTIQRTQQEDSAVYLCASSLPGQGLRGGYTFGSGTRLTVV.

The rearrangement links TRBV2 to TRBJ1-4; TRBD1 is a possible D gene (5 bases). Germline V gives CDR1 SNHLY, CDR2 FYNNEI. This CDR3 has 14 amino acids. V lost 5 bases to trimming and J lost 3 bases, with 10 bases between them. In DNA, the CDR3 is TGTGCCAGCAGTTCCAGGGCGGCTAATGAAAAACTGTTTTTT. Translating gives CASSSRAANEKLFF.

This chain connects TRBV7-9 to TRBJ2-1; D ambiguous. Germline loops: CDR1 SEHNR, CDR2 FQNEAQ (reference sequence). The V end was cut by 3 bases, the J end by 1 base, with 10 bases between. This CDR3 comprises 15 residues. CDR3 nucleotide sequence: TGTGCCAGCAGCTTGACCCTCCGATCCTACAATGAGCAGTTCTTC. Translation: CASSLTLRSYNEQFF.

The CDR3 DNA sequence: TGTGCCAGCAGCACAACTAGCGGGATTTACAATGAGCAGTTCTTC. It is translated as CASSTTSGIYNEQFF. V usage is TRBV9 and J usage is TRBJ2-1; 10 bases are shared with TRBD2. CDR1 is SGDLS and CDR2 is YYNGEE in the germline V gene. J was trimmed by 4 bases and V by 4 bases; bases with no gene match: 5. This CDR3 is 15 amino acids long.

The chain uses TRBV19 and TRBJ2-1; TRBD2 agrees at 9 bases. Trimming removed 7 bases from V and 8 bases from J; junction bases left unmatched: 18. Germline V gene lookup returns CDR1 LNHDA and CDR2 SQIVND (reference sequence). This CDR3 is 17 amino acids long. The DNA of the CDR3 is TGTGCCAGTACCAAAGGGGGGGTGCTAGCGGGAATCGATGAGCAGTTCTTC. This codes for CASTKGGVLAGIDEQFF.

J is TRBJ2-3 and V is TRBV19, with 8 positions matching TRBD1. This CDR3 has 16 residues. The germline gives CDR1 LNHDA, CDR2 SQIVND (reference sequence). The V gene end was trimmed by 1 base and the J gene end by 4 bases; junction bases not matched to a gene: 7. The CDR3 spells CASSIGTGGVADTQYF. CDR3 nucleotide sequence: TGTGCCAGTAGTATAGGAACAGGGGGAGTCGCAGATACGCAGTATTTT.